The present TCR beta chain was sequenced within a study of cytotoxic CD8 clonotypes in ibrutinib-treated CLL. The length of the CDR3 is 16 residues. Trimming at V came to 8 bases and at J to 12 bases, leaving 22 bases not matched to a gene. Germline-derived CDR1 and CDR2 are LNHDA and SQIVND (reference sequence). The protocol was immunoSEQ multiplex PCR, while the TCRdb copy is restricted to in-frame clones and leaves out a portion. The sample includes around 92,000 clones, around 77% of them seen just once. This material consisted of PBMCs, taken after 24 months of ibrutinib treatment. The clonotype was recovered from a human donor with chronic lymphocytic leukemia. V is TRBV19 and J is TRBJ2-1; 7 positions match TRBD2. For the CDR3, the DNA is TGTGCCAGTTCCAGCGGCGGACGGTTCTCCCCGGGGGGGCAGTTCTTC. It codes for CASSSGGRFSPGGQFF.